This T cell receptor beta chain was documented in a study of cytomegalovirus exposure and HLA in healthy donors. Turning to this clone: Antigen unknown.

Researchers ran the PCR with 60 Vbeta and 13 Jbeta primers. Libraries were prepared by immunoSEQ multiplex PCR; TCRdb keeps only in-frame clonotypes and omits some of them. The repertoire holds about 100,000 clones, with about 81% as singletons. Study-level results: Sequencing depth roughly uniform across donors was assumed in presence/absence analyses. A later analysis associated some 18,000 TCR beta sequences with HLA alleles at a 0.05 false discovery rate. As was reported, the classifier diagnosed cytomegalovirus status with high specificity and sensitivity.

CDR3 length: 15 residues. V lost 4 bases and J lost 8; bases outside the gene matches: 13. Germline values: CDR1 MNHNS, CDR2 SASEGT. Sequencing was carried out using PBMCs. The chain is built from TRBV6-1 and TRBJ1-1; 7 bases fit TRBD1. The clonotype originates from a man aged 50 to 59 in good health and CMV-seronegative. This chain's CDR3 is CASSVLRKGGQEAFF. The CDR3 region has the DNA TGTGCCAGCAGTGTCCTCCGCAAGGGGGGACAGGAAGCTTTCTTT.